A selection of T cell receptor beta chains follows, all from one sample in a study of regulatory T cells in long-lasting Graves disease. One entry per CDR3 protein, called by TCRdb with MiXCR from the multiplex PCR reads. This sample yields approximately 560,000 distinct CDR3 sequences, of which 16% are seen a single time; approximately 12% belongs to the top ten. These records were also assigned to another study, of T cells in Graves' hyperthyroidism and ophthalmopathy.

The specimen comprised peripheral blood mononuclear cells (PBMCs), sampled at new diagnosis, from a patient treated with antithyroid drugs. Every receptor here comes from a man aged 18 to 29 with Graves disease. Both conserved end residues are part of each CDR3. The D gene is left open where the match is weak. Some rows have no size entry. The others give once, few or many, or a class for an expanded clone.

TRBJ2-3 TRBV5-1 . many CASSLNPVRGMEQYF TGCGCCAGCAGCTTGAATCCAGTTCGAGGGATGGAGCAGTATTTT
TRBJ2-7 TRBV20-1 TRBD2 many CSAWGPGLAGVSYEQYF TGCAGTGCTTGGGGCCCGGGACTAGCGGGAGTCTCCTACGAGCAGTACTTC
TRBJ2-3 TRBV27 TRBD2 many CASSLSSGRIDTQYF TGTGCCAGCAGTTTATCTAGCGGGAGAATAGATACGCAGTATTTT
TRBJ2-7 TRBV27 . . CASSRTVDSYEQYF TGTGCCAGCAGTAGGACAGTTGACTCCTACGAGCAGTACTTC
TRBJ1-1 TRBV3-1 . many CASSPTRLAGTEAFF TGTGCCAGCAGCCCCACGAGGTTGGCGGGCACTGAAGCTTTCTTT
TRBJ2-2 TRBV13 . many CASSLMGVMGTGELFF TGTGCCAGCAGCTTGATGGGGGTCATGGGCACCGGGGAGCTGTTTTTT
TRBJ2-7 TRBV10-3 . . CAIRQGEHEQYF TGTGCCATCAGGCAGGGTGAACACGAGCAGTACTTC
TRBJ1-2 TRBV12-3/TRBV12-4 . . CASSPRLYSGVPYGYTF TGTGCCAGCAGTCCCCGACTTTATTCCGGGGTTCCCTATGGCTACACCTTC
TRBJ1-5 TRBV4-1 . few CASSLYSTPINQPQHF TGCGCCAGCAGCCTCTACAGTACCCCCATCAATCAGCCCCAGCATTTT
TRBJ1-1 TRBV2 . many CASSLTTPTEAFF TGTGCCAGCAGTCTTACTACTCCCACTGAAGCTTTCTTT
TRBJ2-6 TRBV20-1 . few CSAGESNVLTF TGCAGTGCTGGGGAATCCAACGTCCTGACTTTC
TRBJ1-1 TRBV7-9 . many CASSSTAGEGAFF TGTGCCAGCAGTTCGACGGCAGGGGAGGGAGCTTTCTTT
TRBJ2-5 TRBV7-2 . many CASSLDNVRGFGTETQYF TGTGCCAGCAGCTTAGACAATGTACGGGGGTTTGGGACGGAGACCCAGTACTTC
TRBJ2-7 TRBV7-9 . many CASSLGRRRTYEQYF TGTGCCAGCAGTTTGGGGAGGCGGAGGACCTACGAGCAGTACTTC
TRBJ2-3 TRBV11-2 TRBD2 many CASSFLNLAGGGDTQYF TGTGCCAGCAGCTTCCTCAACCTAGCGGGAGGGGGAGATACGCAGTATTTT
TRBJ1-5 TRBV4-1 . few CASSQDRGYSNQPQHF TGCGCCAGCAGCCAAGATCGGGGATATAGCAATCAGCCCCAGCATTTT
TRBJ1-5 TRBV12-3/TRBV12-4 . . CASTWMGSNQPQHF TGTGCCAGCACCTGGATGGGGTCCAATCAGCCCCAGCATTTT
TRBJ1-1 TRBV7-3 TRBD1 many CASSTQGDTEAFF TGTGCCAGCAGCACTCAGGGGGACACTGAAGCTTTCTTT
TRBJ1-1 TRBV6-1 . many CASSRSQTMNTEAFF TGTGCCAGCAGTAGGAGTCAGACGATGAACACTGAAGCTTTCTTT
TRBJ2-1 TRBV20-1 . . CSARVIGGRNEQFF TGCAGTGCTAGGGTCATCGGGGGGCGGAATGAGCAGTTCTTC
TRBJ1-4 TRBV7-6 TRBD1 . CASSLIRSGQVYEKLFF TGTGCCAGCAGCTTAATCCGGTCGGGACAGGTTTATGAAAAACTGTTTTTT
TRBJ2-3 TRBV25-1 . few CASHGGDRPDTQYF TGTGCCAGCCACGGTGGGGATCGGCCAGATACGCAGTATTTT